Many counts were recorded for the clone carrying this T cell receptor (beta chain). Its antigen is not identified. These data come from a study of T cell repertoires in cytomegalovirus infection. Via MiXCR, TCRdb re-called the reads, giving one row per CDR3 protein. The table shows fewer than 85,000 distinct CDR3 sequences, with under 5% occurring only once. V lost 4 bases, J lost 2 bases, and 4 bases stayed unmatched. The germline CDR1 and CDR2 sequences are SGHTA and FQGNSA. CDR3 length: 15 amino acids. Whole-study results and caveats: Cumulative frequency (of public TCR beta family members) identified carriers of CMV plus the relevant HLA.

This receptor was identified in a human donor in good health (CMV status not recorded). Some clones in this sample may be carry-over from other donors' samples. The sequenced material came from PBMCs. V gene TRBV7-2 combines with J gene TRBJ2-1; 8 nucleotides align to TRBD1. The CDR3 here is CASSSSRGPYNEQFF. CDR3 bases: TGTGCCAGCAGCTCTTCCAGGGGGCCCTACAATGAGCAGTTCTTC. Drawing the rest from reference TRBV7-2 and TRBJ2-1, the complete variable domain is GAGVSQSPSNKVTEKGKDVELRCDPISGHTALYWYRQSLGQGLEFLIYFQGNSAPDKSGLPSDRFSAERTGGSVSTLTIQRTQQEDSAVYLCASSSSRGPYNEQFFGPGTRLTVL.